Sequencing of this T cell receptor beta chain was carried out in a study of T cells in Graves' hyperthyroidism and ophthalmopathy. Study-wide context: Once the initial diagnosis was made, peripheral blood was obtained before any treatment.

The germline V gene encodes CDR1 PRHDT and CDR2 FYEKMQ (reference sequence). The CDR3 extends over 14 amino acids. About this clonotype itself: Since a much larger clone is just one base distant, this may be a read error.

Using RNA transcripts as the source, TCR beta CDR3 regions were amplified. Carried out on the TCR CDR3, a first-round RT-PCR used the HTBI primer set. In TCRdb, the multiplex PCR reads were re-called with MiXCR into one record per CDR3 protein. Of approximately 690,000 distinct CDR3 sequences listed, 20% were seen once; the top ten hold over 30%. The sequenced sample was blood. This TCR was sampled from a man aged 30 to 39 with Graves' ophthalmopathy. J is TRBJ1-5 and V is TRBV13; no firm D call. CDR3 nucleotides: TGTGCCAGCAGCTTAGGGTATGGCAAGCAGCCCCAGCATTTT. It is translated as CASSLGYGKQPQHF.